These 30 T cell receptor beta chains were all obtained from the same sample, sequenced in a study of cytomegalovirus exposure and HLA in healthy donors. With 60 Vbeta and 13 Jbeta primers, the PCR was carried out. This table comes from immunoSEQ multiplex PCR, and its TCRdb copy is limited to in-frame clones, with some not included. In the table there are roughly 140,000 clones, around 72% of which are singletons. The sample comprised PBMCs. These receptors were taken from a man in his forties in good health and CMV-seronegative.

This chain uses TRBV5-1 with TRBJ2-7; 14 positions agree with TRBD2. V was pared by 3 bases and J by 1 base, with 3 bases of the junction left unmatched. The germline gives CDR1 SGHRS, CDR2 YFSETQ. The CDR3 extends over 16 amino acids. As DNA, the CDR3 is TGCGCCAGCAGCTCCAGGACTAGCGGGGGGTCCTACGAGCAGTACTTC. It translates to CASSSRTSGGSYEQYF.

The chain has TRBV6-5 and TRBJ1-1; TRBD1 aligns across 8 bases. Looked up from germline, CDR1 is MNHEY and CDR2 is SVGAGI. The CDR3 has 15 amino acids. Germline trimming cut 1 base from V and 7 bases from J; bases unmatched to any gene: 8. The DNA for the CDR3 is TGTGCCAGCAGTTACTTGTCAGGGGGCATTGGTGAAGCTTTCTTT. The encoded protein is CASSYLSGGIGEAFF.

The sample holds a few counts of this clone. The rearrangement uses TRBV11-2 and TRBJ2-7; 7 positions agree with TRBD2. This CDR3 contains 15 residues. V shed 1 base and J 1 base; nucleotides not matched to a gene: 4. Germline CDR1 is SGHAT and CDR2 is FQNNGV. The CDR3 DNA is TGTGCCAGCAGCTTAGTAGGCGGGAGTTCCTACGAGCAGTACTTC. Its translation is CASSLVGGSSYEQYF.

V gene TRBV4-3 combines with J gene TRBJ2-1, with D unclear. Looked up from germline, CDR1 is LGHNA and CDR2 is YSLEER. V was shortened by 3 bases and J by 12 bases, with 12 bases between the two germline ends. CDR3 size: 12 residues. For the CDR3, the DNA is TGCGCCAGCAGCCAGAGGAGTTCCCCGCAGTTCTTC. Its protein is CASSQRSSPQFF.

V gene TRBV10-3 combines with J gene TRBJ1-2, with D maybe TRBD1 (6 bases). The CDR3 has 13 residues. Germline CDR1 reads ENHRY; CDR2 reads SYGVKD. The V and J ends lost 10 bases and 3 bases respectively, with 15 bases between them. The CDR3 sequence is CATRGGEDYGYTF. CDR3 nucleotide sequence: TGTGCCACCCGAGGGGGTGAGGACTATGGCTACACCTTC.

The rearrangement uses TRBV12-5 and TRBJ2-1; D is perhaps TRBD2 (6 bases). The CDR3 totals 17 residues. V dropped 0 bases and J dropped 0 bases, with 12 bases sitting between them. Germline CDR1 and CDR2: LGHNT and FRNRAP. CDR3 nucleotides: TGTGCTAGTGGTTTGGTACTTGCGGGGAGCTCCTACAATGAGCAGTTCTTC. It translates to CASGLVLAGSSYNEQFF.

DNA of the CDR3: TGTGCCAGCAGCTCTCTGACCGGGACAGGGAACACTGAAGCTTTCTTT. This translates into CASSSLTGTGNTEAFF. V and J are TRBV7-9 and TRBJ1-1, with 8 bases matching TRBD1. The CDR3 extends over 16 amino acids. Per germline, CDR1 SEHNR and CDR2 FQNEAQ (reference sequence). Unmatched junction bases numbered 8, after V lost 4 bases and J lost 1 base.

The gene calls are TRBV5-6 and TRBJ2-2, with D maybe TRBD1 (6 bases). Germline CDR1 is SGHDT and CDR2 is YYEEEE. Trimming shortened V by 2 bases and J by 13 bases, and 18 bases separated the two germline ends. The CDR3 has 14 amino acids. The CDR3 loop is CASSLLGQRVGLFF. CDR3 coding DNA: TGTGCCAGCAGCTTATTGGGACAAAGGGTGGGGCTGTTTTTT.

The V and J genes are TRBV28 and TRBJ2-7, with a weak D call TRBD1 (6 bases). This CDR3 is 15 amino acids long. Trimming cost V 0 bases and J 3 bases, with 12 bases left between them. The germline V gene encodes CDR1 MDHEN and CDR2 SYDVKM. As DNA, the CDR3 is TGTGCCAGCAGTTTATGGGTGGACAGAGGCTACGAGCAGTACTTC. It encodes CASSLWVDRGYEQYF.

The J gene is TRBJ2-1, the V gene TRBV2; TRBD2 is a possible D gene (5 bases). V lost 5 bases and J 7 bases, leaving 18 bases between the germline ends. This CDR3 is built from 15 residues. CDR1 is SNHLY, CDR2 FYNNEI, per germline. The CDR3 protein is CASSPDYNPLNEQFF. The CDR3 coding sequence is TGTGCCAGCAGTCCTGACTACAACCCATTGAATGAGCAGTTCTTC. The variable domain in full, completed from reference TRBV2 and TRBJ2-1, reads EPEVTQTPSHQVTQMGQEVILRCVPISNHLYFYWYRQILGQKVEFLVSFYNNEISEKSEIFDDQFSVERPDGSNFTLKIRSTKLEDSAMYFCASSPDYNPLNEQFFGPGTRLTVL.

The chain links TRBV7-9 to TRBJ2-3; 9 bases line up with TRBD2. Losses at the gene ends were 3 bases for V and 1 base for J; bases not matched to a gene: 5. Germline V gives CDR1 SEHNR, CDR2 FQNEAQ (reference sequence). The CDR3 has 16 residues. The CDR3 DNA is TGTGCCAGCAGCTTCCTTGAGCGGGAGGGCACAGATACGCAGTATTTT. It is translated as CASSFLEREGTDTQYF.

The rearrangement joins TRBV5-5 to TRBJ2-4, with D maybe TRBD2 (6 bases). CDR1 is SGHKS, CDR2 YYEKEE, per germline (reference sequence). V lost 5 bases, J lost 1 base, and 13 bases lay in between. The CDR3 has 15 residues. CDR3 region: CASRGDFGAKNIQYF. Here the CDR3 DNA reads TGTGCCAGCAGGGGGGACTTTGGGGCCAAAAACATTCAGTACTTC.

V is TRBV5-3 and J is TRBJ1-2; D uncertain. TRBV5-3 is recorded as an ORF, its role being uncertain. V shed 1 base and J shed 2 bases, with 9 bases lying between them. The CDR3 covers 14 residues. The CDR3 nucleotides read TGTGCCAGAAGCTTGATCAGGTTAAACTATGGCTACACCTTC. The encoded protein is CARSLIRLNYGYTF.

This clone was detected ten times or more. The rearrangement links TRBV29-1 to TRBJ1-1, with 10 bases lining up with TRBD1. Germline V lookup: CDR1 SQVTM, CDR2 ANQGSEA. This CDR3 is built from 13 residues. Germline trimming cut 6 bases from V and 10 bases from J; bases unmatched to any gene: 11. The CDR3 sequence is CSVGETGGTAAFF. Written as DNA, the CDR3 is TGCAGCGTCGGGGAGACAGGGGGCACGGCAGCTTTCTTT.

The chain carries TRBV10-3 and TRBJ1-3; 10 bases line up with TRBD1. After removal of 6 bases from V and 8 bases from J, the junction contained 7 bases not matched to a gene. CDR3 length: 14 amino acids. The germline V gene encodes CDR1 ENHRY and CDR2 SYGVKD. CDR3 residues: CAIRETGGKDTIYF. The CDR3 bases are TGTGCCATCAGAGAGACAGGGGGCAAGGACACCATATATTTT.

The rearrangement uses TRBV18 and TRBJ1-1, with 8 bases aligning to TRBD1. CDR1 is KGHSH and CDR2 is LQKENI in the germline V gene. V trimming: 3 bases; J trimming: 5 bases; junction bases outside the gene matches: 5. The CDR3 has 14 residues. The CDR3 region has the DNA TGTGCCAGCTCACCCCAGGGGGCACGTACTGAAGCTTTCTTT. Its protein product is CASSPQGARTEAFF.

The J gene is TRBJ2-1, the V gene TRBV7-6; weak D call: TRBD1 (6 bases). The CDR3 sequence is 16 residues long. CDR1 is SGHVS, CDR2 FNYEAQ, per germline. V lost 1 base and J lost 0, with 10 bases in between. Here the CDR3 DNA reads TGTGCCAGCAGCTTAGGGACAGCCGTCTCCTACAATGAGCAGTTCTTC. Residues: CASSLGTAVSYNEQFF.

The CDR3 nucleotides are TGTGCCTGGAGTGTCCGGAGAGATGAAAAACTGTTTTTT. This gives the protein CAWSVRRDEKLFF. V and J are TRBV30 and TRBJ1-4; D call uncertain. Trimming cost V 0 bases and J 6 bases, with 8 bases left between them. The CDR3 runs to 13 residues. Germline CDR1 reads GTSNPN; CDR2 reads SVGIG (reference sequence).

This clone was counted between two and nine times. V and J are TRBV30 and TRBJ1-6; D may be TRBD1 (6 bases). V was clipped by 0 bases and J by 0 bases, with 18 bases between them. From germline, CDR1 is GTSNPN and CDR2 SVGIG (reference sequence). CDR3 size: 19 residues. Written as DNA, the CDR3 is TGTGCCTGGAGTGTATCAGCCGGACAGAGTTTCTCCTATAATTCACCCCTCCACTTT. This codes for CAWSVSAGQSFSYNSPLHF. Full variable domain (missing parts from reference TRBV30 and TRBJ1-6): SQTIHQWPATLVQPVGSPLSLECTVEGTSNPNLYWYRQAAGRGLQLLFYSVGIGQISSEVPQNLSASRPQDRQFILSSKKLLLSDSGFYLCAWSVSAGQSFSYNSPLHFGNGTRLTVT.

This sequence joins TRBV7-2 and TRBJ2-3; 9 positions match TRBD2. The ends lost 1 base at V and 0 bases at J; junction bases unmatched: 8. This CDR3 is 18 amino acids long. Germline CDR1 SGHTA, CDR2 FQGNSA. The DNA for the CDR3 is TGTGCCAGCAGCTTAGTGGTTACTAGCGGGTGGAGCACAGATACGCAGTATTTT. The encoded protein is CASSLVVTSGWSTDTQYF.

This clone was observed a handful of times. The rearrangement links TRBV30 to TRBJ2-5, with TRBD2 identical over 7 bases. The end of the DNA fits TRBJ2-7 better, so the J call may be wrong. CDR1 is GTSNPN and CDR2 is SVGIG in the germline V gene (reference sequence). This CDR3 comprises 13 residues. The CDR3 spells CAWTLLGGYEQYF. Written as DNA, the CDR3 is TGTGCCTGGACCCTCCTCGGGGGGTACGAGCAGTACTTC.

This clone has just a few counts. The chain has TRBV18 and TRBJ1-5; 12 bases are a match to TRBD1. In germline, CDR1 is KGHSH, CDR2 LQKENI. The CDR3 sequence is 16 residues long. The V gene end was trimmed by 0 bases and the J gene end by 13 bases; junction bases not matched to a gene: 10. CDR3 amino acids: CASSPPGTGGYRVQHF. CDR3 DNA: TGTGCCAGCTCACCACCCGGGACAGGGGGCTATCGGGTGCAGCATTTT.

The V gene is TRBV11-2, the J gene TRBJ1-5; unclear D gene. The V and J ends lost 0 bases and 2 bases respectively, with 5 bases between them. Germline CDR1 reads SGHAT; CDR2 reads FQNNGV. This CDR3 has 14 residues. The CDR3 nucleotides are TGTGCCAGCAGCTTAGATCAGGGCAATCAGCCCCAGCATTTT. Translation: CASSLDQGNQPQHF.

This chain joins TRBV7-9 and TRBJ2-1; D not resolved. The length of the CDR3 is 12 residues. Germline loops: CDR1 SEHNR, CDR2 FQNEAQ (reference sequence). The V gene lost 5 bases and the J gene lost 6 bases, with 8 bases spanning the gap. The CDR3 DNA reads TGTGCCAGCAGCGTCCGAGTCAATGAGCAGTTCTTC. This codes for CASSVRVNEQFF.

The CDR3 loop is CASSIGSGSDEQYF. The CDR3 DNA reads as TGTGCCAGTAGTATCGGTAGCGGGAGCGACGAGCAGTACTTC. V usage is TRBV19 and J usage is TRBJ2-7; 9 bases map to TRBD2. Trimming removed 3 bases from V and 5 bases from J; junction bases left unmatched: 5. The CDR3 totals 14 residues. Per germline, CDR1 LNHDA and CDR2 SQIVND (reference sequence). Full variable domain (remainder filled in from reference TRBV19 and TRBJ2-7): DGGITQSPKYLFRKEGQNVTLSCEQNLNHDAMYWYRQDPGQGLRLIYYSQIVNDFQKGDIAEGYSVSREKKESFPLTVTSAQKNPTAFYLCASSIGSGSDEQYFGPGTRLTVT.

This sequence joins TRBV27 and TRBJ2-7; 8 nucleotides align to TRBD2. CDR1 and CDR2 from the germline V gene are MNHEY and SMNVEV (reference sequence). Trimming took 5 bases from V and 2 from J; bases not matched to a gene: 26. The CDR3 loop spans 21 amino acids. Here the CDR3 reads CASSPRGGAGGLLNPPYEQYF. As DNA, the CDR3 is TGTGCCAGCAGTCCACGGGGGGGGGCAGGCGGCCTCCTGAATCCTCCCTACGAGCAGTACTTC.

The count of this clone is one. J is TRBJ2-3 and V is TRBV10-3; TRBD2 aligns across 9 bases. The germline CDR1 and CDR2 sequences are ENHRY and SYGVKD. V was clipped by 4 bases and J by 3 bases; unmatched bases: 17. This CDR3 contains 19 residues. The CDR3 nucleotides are TGTGCCATCAGTGTTTCTCCCCTCGAGGGAACTAGCGGGACAGATACGCAGTATTTT. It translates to CAISVSPLEGTSGTDTQYF.

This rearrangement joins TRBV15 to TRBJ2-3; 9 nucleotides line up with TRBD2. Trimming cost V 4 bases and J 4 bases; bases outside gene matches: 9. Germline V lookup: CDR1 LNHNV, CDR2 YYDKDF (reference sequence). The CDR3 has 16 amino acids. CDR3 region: CATSMKRGGAADTQYF. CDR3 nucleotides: TGTGCCACCAGCATGAAACGCGGGGGGGCCGCAGATACGCAGTATTTT.

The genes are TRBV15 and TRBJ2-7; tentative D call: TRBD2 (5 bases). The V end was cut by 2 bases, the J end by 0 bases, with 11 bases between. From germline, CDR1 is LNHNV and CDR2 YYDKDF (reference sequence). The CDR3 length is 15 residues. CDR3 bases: TGTGCCACCAGCAGATCCACGGGGAGCTCCTACGAGCAGTACTTC. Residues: CATSRSTGSSYEQYF. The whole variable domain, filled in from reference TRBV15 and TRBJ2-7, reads DAMVIQNPRYQVTQFGKPVTLSCSQTLNHNVMYWYQQKSSQAPKLLFHYYDKDFNNEADTPDNFQSRRPNTSFCFLDIRSPGLGDTAMYLCATSRSTGSSYEQYFGPGTRLTVT.

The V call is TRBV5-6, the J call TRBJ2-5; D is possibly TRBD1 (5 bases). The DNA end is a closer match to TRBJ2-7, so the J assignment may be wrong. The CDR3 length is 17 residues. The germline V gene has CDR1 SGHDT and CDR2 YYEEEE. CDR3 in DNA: TGTGCCAGCAGCCTCCCCCCCGGACAAACAAGCTCCTACGAGCAGTACTTC. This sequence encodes CASSLPPGQTSSYEQYF.